A single sample gave rise to the 21 T cell receptor beta chains below, sequenced in a study of blood T cell repertoires in COVID-19. Assay: immunoSEQ multiplex PCR; the TCRdb copy retains only in-frame clones and omits some. Of some 210,000 clones in the sample, roughly 90% were seen once. The sequencing sample was made of peripheral blood. The receptors come from a man in his sixties who had recovered from COVID-19.

The chain recombines TRBV4-3 with TRBJ1-1; TRBD1 might be the D (5 bases). The CDR3 totals 13 residues. The V end lost 0 bases, the J end lost 4 bases, and 6 bases lay between the germline ends. Germline-derived CDR1 and CDR2 are LGHNA and YSLEER. CDR3 coding DNA: TGCGCCAGCAGCCAAGAGGGGGGCACTGAAGCTTTCTTT. This gives the protein CASSQEGGTEAFF.

Points on this clone: The same CDR3 also results from other DNA sequences found in this sample. V usage is TRBV9 and J usage is TRBJ1-4; D possibly corresponds to TRBD1 (6 bases). This CDR3 contains 15 residues. The V gene lost 0 bases and the J gene lost 2 bases, with 8 bases spanning the gap. CDR1 SGDLS and CDR2 YYNGEE come from the germline V gene. CDR3 in DNA: TGTGCCAGCAGCGTAGGGGGGGGCACTAATGAAAAACTGTTTTTT. It encodes CASSVGGGTNEKLFF.

The V gene is TRBV3-1 (or the pseudogene TRBV3-2), the J gene TRBJ2-3, with 10 bases aligning to TRBD1. V shed 4 bases and J 6 bases; nucleotides not matched to a gene: 1. In germline, CDR1 is LGHDT, CDR2 YNNKEL (reference sequence). There are 13 residues in the CDR3. In DNA, the CDR3 is TGTGCCAGCAGCCGACAGGGGGCTGATACGCAGTATTTT. Residues: CASSRQGADTQYF.

V gene TRBV4-3 combines with J gene TRBJ2-2, with 11 bases lining up with TRBD2. Germline CDR1 and CDR2: LGHNA and YSLEER. Losses at the gene ends were 4 bases for V and 2 bases for J; bases not matched to a gene: 6. The CDR3 has 17 amino acids. The CDR3 DNA follows: TGCGCCAGCAGCCGAAATCTAGCGGGAGGAAACACCGGGGAGCTGTTTTTT. Translation gives CASSRNLAGGNTGELFF.

This chain joins TRBV9 and TRBJ1-2; D uncertain. CDR3 length: 13 residues. V was clipped by 0 bases and J by 9 bases, with 12 bases between them. Germline CDR1 and CDR2: SGDLS and YYNGEE. CDR3 sequence: CASSVGRQTRYTF. The DNA for the CDR3 is TGTGCCAGCAGCGTAGGGCGGCAGACTCGCTACACCTTC.

The V call is TRBV6-5, the J call TRBJ2-3, with 13 bases fitting TRBD2. The germline CDR1 and CDR2 sequences are MNHEY and SVGAGI. The J segment lost 6 bases and the V segment lost 6 bases, leaving 6 bases of the junction unmatched. The CDR3 is 15 residues long. The CDR3 reads CASSPGGLAGDTQYF. The CDR3 DNA sequence: TGTGCCAGCAGCCCCGGGGGACTAGCGGGGGATACGCAGTATTTT.

This chain joins TRBV9 and TRBJ2-3; TRBD2 aligns across 7 bases. Germline V CDR1 and CDR2: SGDLS, YYNGEE. This CDR3 is built from 14 residues. The J segment lost 1 base and the V segment lost 4 bases, leaving 3 bases of the junction unmatched. The DNA of the CDR3 is TGTGCCAGCAGCACGACTAGCCGCACAGATACGCAGTATTTT. Translating gives CASSTTSRTDTQYF.

The chain is built from TRBV20-1 and TRBJ1-4, with D unclear. This CDR3 is 11 amino acids long. V was trimmed by 7 bases and J by 7 bases, leaving 10 bases between them. Germline V lookup: CDR1 DFQATT, CDR2 SNEGSKA (reference sequence). The CDR3 nucleotides are TGCAGTGGTCTTAGAGGTGAAAAACTGTTTTTT. This sequence encodes CSGLRGEKLFF.

Only a few counts were recorded for this clone. The chain combines TRBV6-5 with TRBJ1-1; tentatively, D is TRBD1 (5 bases). CDR3 length: 16 amino acids. Per the germline V gene, CDR1 is MNHEY and CDR2 is SVGAGI. Trimming pared 3 bases from V and 5 bases from J, leaving 19 bases between. The CDR3 region has the DNA TGTGCCAGCAGTTATAAGGGCTCCGGGGGTTGGACTGAAGCTTTCTTT. Protein product: CASSYKGSGGWTEAFF.

The V gene is TRBV6-5, the J gene TRBJ1-2; 8 bases map to TRBD1. Trimming cost V 5 bases and J 8 bases; bases outside gene matches: 4. This CDR3 comprises 12 residues. CDR1 is MNHEY, CDR2 SVGAGI, per germline. The CDR3 nucleotides read TGTGCCAGCAGTCGGACAGGGCTAGGCTACACCTTC. This gives the protein CASSRTGLGYTF.

The sample holds one count of this clone. The rearrangement uses TRBV7-9 and TRBJ1-2, with a weak D call TRBD1 (6 bases). Trimming pared 3 bases from V and 7 bases from J, leaving 15 bases between. Germline CDR1 SEHNR, CDR2 FQNEAQ (reference sequence). The CDR3 extends over 14 amino acids. The CDR3 loop is CASSLPGQPIGYTF. CDR3 in DNA: TGTGCCAGCAGCTTGCCCGGACAGCCGATTGGCTACACCTTC.

The chain links TRBV2 to TRBJ1-5, with 11 bases aligning to TRBD1. The CDR3 sequence is 15 residues long. V gave up 6 bases and J gave up 1 base; unmatched junction bases: 2. The germline gives CDR1 SNHLY, CDR2 FYNNEI. The CDR3 is CASRGDRGSNQPQHF. DNA of the CDR3: TGTGCCAGCAGGGGGGACAGGGGGAGCAATCAGCCCCAGCATTTT.

Points on this clone: Different DNA sequences within this sample yield the same CDR3. V and J are TRBV6-5 and TRBJ2-1; tentative D call: TRBD2 (6 bases). This CDR3 is 13 amino acids long. CDR1 and CDR2 (germline): MNHEY, SVGAGI. Deletions cut 4 bases from V and 3 bases from J, with 7 bases between. Here the CDR3 DNA reads TGTGCCAGCAGTTCCGGGAGCTACAATGAGCAGTTCTTC. It encodes CASSSGSYNEQFF.

This clone came up a few times. The chain couples TRBV5-6 to TRBJ1-2; D is unclear. V gave up 4 bases and J gave up 0 bases, with 13 bases separating them. Germline-derived CDR1 and CDR2 are SGHDT and YYEEEE. The CDR3 is 15 amino acids. Here the CDR3 DNA reads TGTGCCAGCAGCCCCACCGGGAGTCCTAACTATGGCTACACCTTC. Its protein product is CASSPTGSPNYGYTF.

In DNA, the CDR3 is TGCGCCAGCAGCCGTGGGACAGGACGCACAGATACGCAGTATTTT. The encoded protein is CASSRGTGRTDTQYF. The V and J genes are TRBV5-1 and TRBJ2-3, with TRBD1 matching 8 bases. V dropped 4 bases and J dropped 1; count of bases not matched to a gene: 5. CDR1 is SGHRS, CDR2 YFSETQ, per germline. CDR3 size: 15 residues.

The rearrangement uses TRBV5-1 and TRBJ2-3; maybe TRBD1 (5 bases). V lost 2 bases and J lost 6, with 16 bases in between. The germline CDR1 and CDR2 sequences are SGHRS and YFSETQ. CDR3 length: 15 residues. CDR3 amino acids: CASSFFDSGADTQYF. Written as DNA, the CDR3 is TGCGCCAGCAGCTTTTTCGACAGTGGGGCGGATACGCAGTATTTT. Based on the CDR3 plus reference TRBV5-1 and TRBJ2-3, the full variable domain is KAGVTQTPRYLIKTRGQQVTLSCSPISGHRSVSWYQQTPGQGLQFLFEYFSETQRNKGNFPGRFSGRQFSNSRSEMNVSTLELGDSALYLCASSFFDSGADTQYFGPGTRLTVL.

The CDR3: CASSPGQGALYEQYF. The CDR3 coding sequence is TGTGCCAGCTCACCAGGACAGGGGGCACTCTACGAGCAGTACTTC. The chain employs TRBV18 and TRBJ2-7, with 11 bases aligning to TRBD1. Per the germline V gene, CDR1 is KGHSH and CDR2 is LQKENI. The CDR3 has 15 residues. Losses at the gene ends were 2 bases for V and 3 bases for J; bases not matched to a gene: 3.

J is TRBJ1-2 and V is TRBV3-1 (or the pseudogene TRBV3-2); tentatively, D is TRBD1 (6 bases). The CDR3 length is 14 residues. The germline V gene encodes CDR1 LGHDT and CDR2 YNNKEL (reference sequence). Trimming removed 1 base from V and 8 bases from J, with 14 bases in between. The CDR3 bases are TGTGCCAGCAGCCAAGTACTGGGGGCTGGAGGCTACACCTTC. Translated, it gives CASSQVLGAGGYTF.

The V gene is TRBV6-5, the J gene TRBJ1-2, with 7 bases identical to TRBD1. The germline V gene encodes CDR1 MNHEY and CDR2 SVGAGI. V was clipped by 10 bases and J by 1 base; unmatched bases: 12. This CDR3 has 15 residues. CDR3 nucleotides: TGTGCCACCGGGGGCCCGGGACAGAATAACTATGGCTACACCTTC. Its protein product is CATGGPGQNNYGYTF.

The rearrangement uses TRBV12-5 and TRBJ2-3; 13 bases are shared with TRBD2. V lost 2 bases, J lost 4 bases, and 3 bases stayed unmatched. This CDR3 region has 16 residues. CDR1 and CDR2 (germline): LGHNT, FRNRAP. CDR3 sequence (DNA): TGTGCTAGTGGTTTGACTAGCGGGAGGGCCTCAGATACGCAGTATTTT. Translation: CASGLTSGRASDTQYF.

The chain couples TRBV3-1 (or the pseudogene TRBV3-2) to TRBJ2-7; unclear D gene. Per germline, CDR1 LGHDT and CDR2 YNNKEL (reference sequence). V was trimmed by 3 bases and J by 5 bases, leaving 17 bases between them. This CDR3 is built from 15 residues. CDR3 sequence: CASSQRTQSPHEQYF. The CDR3 DNA sequence: TGTGCCAGCAGCCAGAGAACCCAATCGCCCCACGAGCAGTACTTC.